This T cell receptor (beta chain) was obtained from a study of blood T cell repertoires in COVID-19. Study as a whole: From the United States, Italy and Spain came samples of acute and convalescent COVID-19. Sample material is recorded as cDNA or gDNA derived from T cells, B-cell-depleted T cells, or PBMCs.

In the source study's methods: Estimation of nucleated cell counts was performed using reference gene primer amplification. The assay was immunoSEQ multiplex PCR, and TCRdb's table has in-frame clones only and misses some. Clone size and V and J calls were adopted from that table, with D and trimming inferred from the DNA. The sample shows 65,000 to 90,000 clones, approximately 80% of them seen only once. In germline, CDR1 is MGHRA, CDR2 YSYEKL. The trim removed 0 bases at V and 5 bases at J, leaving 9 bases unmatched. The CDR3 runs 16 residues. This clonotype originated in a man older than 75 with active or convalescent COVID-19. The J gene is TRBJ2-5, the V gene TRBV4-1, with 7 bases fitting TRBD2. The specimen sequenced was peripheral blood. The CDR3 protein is CASSQEGPGGPETQYF. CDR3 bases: TGCGCCAGCAGCCAAGAAGGTCCGGGGGGACCCGAGACCCAGTACTTC.